The 8 T cell receptor beta chains in this list originate from one sample, sequenced in a study of shared clonotypes between healthy human individuals. Sequenced by immunoSEQ multiplex PCR; TCRdb stores in-frame clones only, minus some. This sample has just over 2,000,000 clones, with around 96% found just once. CD45RO-negative, CCR7-selected cells formed the naive CD8 fraction, which excluded terminally differentiated effector memory CD45RA+ cells. The sequenced sample consisted of naive CD8+ T cells sorted from blood. The receptors originated from a man younger than 35 in good health.

The gene calls are TRBV5-1 and TRBJ2-2; D is uncertain. From germline, CDR1 is SGHRS and CDR2 YFSETQ. V was shortened by 0 bases and J by 7 bases, with 4 bases between the two germline ends. CDR3 length: 12 amino acids. CDR3 sequence reads: CASSLAGGELFF. The CDR3 region has the DNA TGCGCCAGCAGCTTGGCCGGCGGGGAGCTGTTTTTT.

The sample holds one count of this clone. The V gene is TRBV5-5, the J gene TRBJ1-1; D remains unclear. The V gene's germline CDR1 is SGHKS and CDR2 YYEKEE (reference sequence). The CDR3 totals 13 residues. V shed 2 bases and J shed 4 bases, with 9 bases lying between them. This chain's CDR3 is CASSFAVATEAFF. The CDR3 region has the DNA TGTGCCAGCAGCTTTGCTGTGGCCACTGAAGCTTTCTTT.

This chain uses TRBV4-1 with TRBJ2-4, with D perhaps TRBD1 or TRBD2 (5 bases each). This CDR3 has 13 residues. Germline CDR1 reads MGHRA; CDR2 reads YSYEKL. V was pared by 1 base and J by 7 bases, with 8 bases between. The CDR3 reads CASSQGEGNIQYF. In nucleotides, the CDR3 is TGCGCCAGCAGCCAAGGCGAGGGGAACATTCAGTACTTC.

With respect to this clone: Other DNA sequences in this sample translate to the same CDR3. This sequence joins TRBV7-2 and TRBJ2-7; TRBD1 agrees at 7 bases. Germline V lookup: CDR1 SGHTA, CDR2 FQGNSA. The V gene end was trimmed by 3 bases and the J gene end by 0 bases; junction bases not matched to a gene: 2. The CDR3 runs to 14 residues. CDR3 region: CASSFGTASYEQYF. CDR3 bases: TGTGCCAGCAGCTTTGGGACAGCCTCCTACGAGCAGTACTTC.

The chain couples TRBV10-3 to TRBJ2-5; D remains ambiguous. Trimming removed 4 bases at V and 5 bases at J, with 8 bases between. This CDR3 region has 12 residues. Germline CDR1 ENHRY, CDR2 SYGVKD. DNA of the CDR3: TGTGCCATCAGTGCTGACATTGAGACCCAGTACTTC. Encoded protein: CAISADIETQYF.

Comment on this clone: This sample also contains other DNA sequences that code for the same CDR3. The gene calls are TRBV2 and TRBJ2-7; TRBD1 matches 8 bases. The J segment lost 4 bases and the V segment lost 4 bases, leaving 3 bases of the junction unmatched. Germline assignment: CDR1 SNHLY and CDR2 FYNNEI. The CDR3 loop spans 13 amino acids. The CDR3, as DNA: TGTGCCAGCAGTGCAGGGGGCGGTTACGAGCAGTACTTC. It translates to CASSAGGGYEQYF.

This rearrangement joins TRBV2 to TRBJ2-5; D is ambiguous. Germline values: CDR1 SNHLY, CDR2 FYNNEI. V lost 5 bases to trimming and J lost 5 bases, with 9 bases between them. The length of the CDR3 is 12 residues. The CDR3 loop reads CASSPMGETQYF. The CDR3 nucleotides are TGTGCCAGCAGTCCAATGGGGGAGACCCAGTACTTC.

The chain uses TRBV4-1 and TRBJ2-7, with TRBD1 identical over 9 bases. The germline CDR1 and CDR2 sequences are MGHRA and YSYEKL. This CDR3 has 16 residues. V lost 4 bases, J lost 3 bases, and 10 bases stayed unmatched. CDR3 DNA sequence: TGCGCCAGCAGCCTCCAAATCGGACAGGGGTTCTACGAGCAGTACTTC. Residues: CASSLQIGQGFYEQYF.